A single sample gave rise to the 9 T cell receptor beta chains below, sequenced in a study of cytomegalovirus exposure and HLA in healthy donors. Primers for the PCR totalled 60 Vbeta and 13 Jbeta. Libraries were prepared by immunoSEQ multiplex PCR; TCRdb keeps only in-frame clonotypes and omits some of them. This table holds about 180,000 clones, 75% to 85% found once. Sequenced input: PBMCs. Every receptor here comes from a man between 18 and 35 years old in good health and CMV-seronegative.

The CDR3 nucleotides are TGTGCCAGCAGCCAAGAGCGGGACGACTCCTACGAGCAGTACTTC. Translated: CASSQERDDSYEQYF. The chain carries TRBV4-2 and TRBJ2-5; TRBD2 might be the D (6 bases). The DNA matches TRBJ2-7 better at its end, which makes the J call doubtful. Germline loops: CDR1 LGHNA, CDR2 YNFKEQ. The CDR3 covers 15 residues.

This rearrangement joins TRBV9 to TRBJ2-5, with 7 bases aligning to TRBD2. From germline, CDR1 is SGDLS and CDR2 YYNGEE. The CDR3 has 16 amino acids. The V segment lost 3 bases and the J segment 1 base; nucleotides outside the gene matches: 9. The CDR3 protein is CASSGGGSGIQETQYF. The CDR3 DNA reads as TGTGCCAGCAGCGGGGGAGGGAGCGGGATCCAAGAGACCCAGTACTTC. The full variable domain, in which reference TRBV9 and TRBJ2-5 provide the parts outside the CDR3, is DSGVTQTPKHLITATGQRVTLRCSPRSGDLSVYWYQQSLDQGLQFLIQYYNGEERAKGNILERFSAQQFPDLHSELNLSSLELGDSALYFCASSGGGSGIQETQYFGPGTRLLVL.

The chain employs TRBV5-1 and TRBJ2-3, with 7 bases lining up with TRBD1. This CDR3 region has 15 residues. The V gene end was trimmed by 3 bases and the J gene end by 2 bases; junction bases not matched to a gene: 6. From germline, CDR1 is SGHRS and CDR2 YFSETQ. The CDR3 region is CASSYGTALTDTQYF. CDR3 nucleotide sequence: TGCGCCAGCAGCTATGGGACAGCGCTCACAGATACGCAGTATTTT. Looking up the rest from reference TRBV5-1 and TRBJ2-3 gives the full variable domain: KAGVTQTPRYLIKTRGQQVTLSCSPISGHRSVSWYQQTPGQGLQFLFEYFSETQRNKGNFPGRFSGRQFSNSRSEMNVSTLELGDSALYLCASSYGTALTDTQYFGPGTRLTVL.

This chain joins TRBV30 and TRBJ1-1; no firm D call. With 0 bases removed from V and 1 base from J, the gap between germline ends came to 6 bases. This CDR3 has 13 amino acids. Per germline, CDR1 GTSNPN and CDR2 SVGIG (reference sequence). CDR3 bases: TGTGCCTGGAGTGTACATACGAACACTGAAGCTTTCTTT. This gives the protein CAWSVHTNTEAFF.

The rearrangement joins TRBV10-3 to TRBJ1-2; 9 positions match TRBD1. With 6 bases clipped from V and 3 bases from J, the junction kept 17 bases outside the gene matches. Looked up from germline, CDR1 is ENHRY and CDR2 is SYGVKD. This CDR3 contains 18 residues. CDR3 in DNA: TGTGCCATCAGCGCCGGGGGACAGGGCACAAAAGTGGACTATGGCTACACCTTC. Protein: CAISAGGQGTKVDYGYTF.

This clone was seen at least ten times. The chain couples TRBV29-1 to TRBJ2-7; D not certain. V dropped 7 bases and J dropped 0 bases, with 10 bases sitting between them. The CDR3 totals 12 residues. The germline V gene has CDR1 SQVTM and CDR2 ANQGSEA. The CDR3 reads CSATVGSYEQYF. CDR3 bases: TGCAGCGCCACAGTGGGCTCCTACGAGCAGTACTTC.

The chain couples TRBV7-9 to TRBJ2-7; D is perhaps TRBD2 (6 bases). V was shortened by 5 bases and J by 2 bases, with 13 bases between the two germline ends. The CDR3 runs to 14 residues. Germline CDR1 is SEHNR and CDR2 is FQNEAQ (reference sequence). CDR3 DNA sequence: TGTGCCAGCAGCGTCAGTCCGGGGGCCTACGAGCAGTACTTC. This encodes CASSVSPGAYEQYF. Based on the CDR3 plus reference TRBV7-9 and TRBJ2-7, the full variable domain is DTGVSQNPRHKITKRGQNVTFRCDPISEHNRLYWYRQTLGQGPEFLTYFQNEAQLEKSRLLSDRFSAERPKGSFSTLEIQRTEQGDSAMYLCASSVSPGAYEQYFGPGTRLTVT.

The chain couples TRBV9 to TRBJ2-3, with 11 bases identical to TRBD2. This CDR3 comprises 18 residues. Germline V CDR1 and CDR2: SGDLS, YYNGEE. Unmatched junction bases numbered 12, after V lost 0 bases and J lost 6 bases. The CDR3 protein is CASSVGMGLADPGDTQYF. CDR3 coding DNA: TGTGCCAGCAGCGTAGGAATGGGACTAGCGGACCCCGGGGATACGCAGTATTTT.

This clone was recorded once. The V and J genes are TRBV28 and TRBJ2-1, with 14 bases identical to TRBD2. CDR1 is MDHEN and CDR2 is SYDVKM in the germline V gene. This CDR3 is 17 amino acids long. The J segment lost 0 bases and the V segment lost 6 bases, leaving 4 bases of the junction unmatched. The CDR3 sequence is CASSRGTSGSSYNEQFF. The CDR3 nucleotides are TGTGCCAGCAGCCGAGGGACTAGCGGGAGCTCCTACAATGAGCAGTTCTTC.